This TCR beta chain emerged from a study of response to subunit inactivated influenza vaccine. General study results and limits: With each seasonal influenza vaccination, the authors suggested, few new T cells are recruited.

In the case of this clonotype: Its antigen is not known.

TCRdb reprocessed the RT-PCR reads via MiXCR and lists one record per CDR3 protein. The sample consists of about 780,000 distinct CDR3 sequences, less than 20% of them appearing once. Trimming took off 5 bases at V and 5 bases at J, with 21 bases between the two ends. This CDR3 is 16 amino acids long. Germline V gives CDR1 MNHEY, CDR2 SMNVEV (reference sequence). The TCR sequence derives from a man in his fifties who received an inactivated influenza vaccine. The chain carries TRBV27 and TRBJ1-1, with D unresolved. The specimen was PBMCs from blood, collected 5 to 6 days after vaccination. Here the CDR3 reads CASSQTWTGSWTEAFF. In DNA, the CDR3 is TGTGCCAGCAGTCAGACCTGGACGGGAAGTTGGACTGAAGCTTTCTTT.